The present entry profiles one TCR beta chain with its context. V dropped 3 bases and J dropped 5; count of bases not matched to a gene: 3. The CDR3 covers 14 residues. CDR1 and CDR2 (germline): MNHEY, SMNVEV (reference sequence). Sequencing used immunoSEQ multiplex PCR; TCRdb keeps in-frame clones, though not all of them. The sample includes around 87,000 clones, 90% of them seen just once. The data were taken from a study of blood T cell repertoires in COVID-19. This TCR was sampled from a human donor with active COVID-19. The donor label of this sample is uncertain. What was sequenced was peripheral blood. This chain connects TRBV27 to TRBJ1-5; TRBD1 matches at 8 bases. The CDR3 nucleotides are TGTGCCAGCAGTTTCACAGGGGGTGATCAGCCCCAGCATTTT. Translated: CASSFTGGDQPQHF.